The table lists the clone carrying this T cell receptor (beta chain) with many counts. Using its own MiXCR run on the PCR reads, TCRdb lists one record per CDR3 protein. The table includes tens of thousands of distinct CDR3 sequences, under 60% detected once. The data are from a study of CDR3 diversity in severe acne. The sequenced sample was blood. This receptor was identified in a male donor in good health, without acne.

In DNA, the CDR3 is TGTGCCAGCAGTTACTCGAAGCTAGCGGGAGCGATAGATACGCAGTATTTT. This codes for CASSYSKLAGAIDTQYF. The chain is built from TRBV6-2 or TRBV6-3 and TRBJ2-3; 10 positions agree with TRBD2. This CDR3 has 17 residues. The ends lost 0 bases at V and 5 bases at J; junction bases unmatched: 8. Germline V gene lookup returns CDR1 MNHEY and CDR2 SVGEGT.